This TCR beta chain was captured in a study of blood T cell repertoires in COVID-19. Study summary: Sample material is recorded as cDNA or gDNA derived from T cells, B-cell-depleted T cells, or PBMCs.

This table comes from immunoSEQ multiplex PCR, and its TCRdb copy is limited to in-frame clones, with some not included. Counted here are about 70,000 clones, 80% to 90% occurring once; the ten biggest clones make up roughly 2.8%. Germline trimming cut 5 bases from V and 4 bases from J; bases unmatched to any gene: 4. The CDR3 is 13 amino acids. Germline V gene lookup returns CDR1 SQVTM and CDR2 ANQGSEA. Sequenced sample: peripheral blood. This TCR was sampled from a man in his forties or fifties with acute or convalescent COVID-19. The rearrangement uses TRBV29-1 and TRBJ2-3; 9 bases fit TRBD1. CDR3: CSVPGQGADTQYF. CDR3 nucleotide sequence: TGCAGCGTTCCGGGACAGGGCGCAGATACGCAGTATTTT.